Below are 9 T cell receptor beta chains sequenced from a single sample in a study of blood T cell repertoires in COVID-19 (dated by TCRdb to between 2020 and 2021). Library prep was done by the immunoSEQ multiplex PCR assay. TCRdb provides this immuneACCESS table in a form limited to in-frame rearrangements. Some clones are lacking; in checked studies, under half of them reflect an unresolved V gene, and why the rest are absent is not known. Present in this sample are 150,000 or so clones, around four fifths of which were seen just once. Of the sample, 3.6% is held by the ten largest clones. Sequenced sample: PBMCs or T cells enriched from blood (not recorded which). All receptors come from a woman aged 50 to 60 in a cohort exposed to, infected with or recovered from COVID-19 (not recorded which).

This chain uses TRBV28 with TRBJ1-4, with a weak D call TRBD1 (5 bases). The CDR3 totals 12 residues. Germline CDR1 reads MDHEN; CDR2 reads SYDVKM. V was clipped by 11 bases and J by 7 bases, with 14 bases between them. CDR3 nucleotide sequence: TGTGCCCGTCAGGGAACGTGTGAAAAACTGTTTTTT. Amino acids: CARQGTCEKLFF.

The CDR3 sequence is CASSRGANQPQHF. CDR3 sequence (DNA): TGTGCCAGCAGTCGAGGAGCAAATCAGCCCCAGCATTTT. V and J are TRBV27 and TRBJ1-5; the D is unclear. Trimming removed 5 bases at V and 4 bases at J, with 9 bases between. This CDR3 region has 13 residues. Germline lookup yields CDR1 MNHEY and CDR2 SMNVEV (reference sequence).

V gene TRBV5-1 combines with J gene TRBJ2-7; no reliable D call. The germline V and J ends were trimmed by 0 bases and 6 bases, with 13 bases remaining between them. The germline gives CDR1 SGHRS, CDR2 YFSETQ. This CDR3 has 14 amino acids. DNA for the CDR3: TGCGCCAGCAGCTTGGAGTTCTCTCGAGGCGAGCAGTACTTC. As protein: CASSLEFSRGEQYF.

The rearrangement uses TRBV9 and TRBJ1-4; 8 bases fit TRBD1. CDR1 is SGDLS, CDR2 YYNGEE, per germline. The CDR3 covers 18 residues. The junction had 13 bases not matched to a gene; V was cut back by 3 bases and J by 3 bases. The CDR3 DNA reads as TGTGCCAGCAGCGCCCCAGACGGCAGGGGGCATCCTAATGAAAAACTGTTTTTT. Translation gives CASSAPDGRGHPNEKLFF.

The gene calls are TRBV5-8 and TRBJ1-5; TRBD1 agrees at 9 bases. Germline V gives CDR1 SGHTS, CDR2 YDEGEE. This CDR3 has 14 amino acids. V trimming: 5 bases; J trimming: 6 bases; junction bases outside the gene matches: 6. The CDR3 loop is CASSLQGAVQPQHF. DNA of the CDR3: TGTGCCAGCAGTCTACAGGGGGCGGTTCAGCCCCAGCATTTT.

The V and J genes are TRBV7-3 and TRBJ1-6; no reliable D call. The CDR3 length is 12 residues. The germline V gene has CDR1 SGHTA and CDR2 FQGTGA. The V end lost 2 bases, the J end lost 9 bases, and 5 bases lay between the germline ends. CDR3 loop: CASSLRGSPLHF. The CDR3 DNA sequence: TGTGCCAGCAGCTTACGGGGTTCACCCCTCCACTTT.

In its sample, this clone was seen once. The chain joins TRBV5-1 to TRBJ1-1; tentatively, D is TRBD1 (6 bases). Germline V gives CDR1 SGHRS, CDR2 YFSETQ. The CDR3 totals 15 residues. V lost 2 bases and J lost 4, with 15 bases in between. The CDR3 sequence: CASSLNRASSTEAFF. The DNA for the CDR3 is TGCGCCAGCAGCTTAAACAGGGCCAGCTCCACTGAAGCTTTCTTT.

This chain connects TRBV4-3 to TRBJ2-6; 8 bases line up with TRBD1. CDR1 is LGHNA and CDR2 is YSLEER in the germline V gene. The V segment lost 1 base and the J segment 0 bases; nucleotides outside the gene matches: 8. CDR3 length: 19 amino acids. CDR3 bases: TGCGCCAGCAGCCAAGCCTTTGACAGGGGAGGCTCTGGGGCCAACGTCCTGACTTTC. Amino acids: CASSQAFDRGGSGANVLTF.

The chain joins TRBV28 to TRBJ1-1; TRBD1 aligns across 7 bases. V was pared by 3 bases and J by 5 bases, with 6 bases of the junction left unmatched. The CDR3 contains 14 residues. Germline assignment: CDR1 MDHEN and CDR2 SYDVKM. The CDR3 region is CASSFQAGGTEAFF. DNA of the CDR3: TGTGCCAGCAGTTTTCAAGCAGGGGGGACTGAAGCTTTCTTT. Full variable domain (outside the CDR3, taken from reference TRBV28 and TRBJ1-1): DVKVTQSSRYLVKRTGEKVFLECVQDMDHENMFWYRQDPGLGLRLIYFSYDVKMKEKGDIPEGYSVSREKKERFSLILESASTNQTSMYLCASSFQAGGTEAFFGQGTRLTVV.